Below are 32 T cell receptor beta chains sequenced from a single sample in a study of cytomegalovirus exposure and HLA in healthy donors (TCRdb year 2017). Libraries were built with the immunoSEQ multiplex PCR assay. For the multiplex PCR, a mixture combining 60 forward primers for TCR Vbeta segments and 13 reverse primers for TCR Jbeta segments was used. Imported from immuneACCESS, the table was reduced by TCRdb to in-frame sequences with V and J called. These copies leave out some clones; in studies compared against another copy, an unresolved V gene accounts for under half, and the cause of the remainder is not known. Here the sample has approximately 37,000 clones; roughly 82% occur a single time. The ten largest make up roughly a tenth of the sample. Sequenced material: PBMCs. The receptors originated from a woman between 18 and 29 years old in good health and CMV-seropositive.

V usage is TRBV7-2 and J usage is TRBJ1-2; 9 bases are a match to TRBD1. There are 15 residues in the CDR3. CDR1 and CDR2 (germline): SGHTA, FQGNSA. Trimming at V came to 5 bases and at J to 6 bases, leaving 10 bases not matched to a gene. DNA for the CDR3: TGTGCCAGCAGCGCGAACAGGGGGCCAACGAATGGCTACACCTTC. Encoded protein: CASSANRGPTNGYTF.

This clone was counted only a few times. The rearrangement joins TRBV9 to TRBJ2-3, with 15 bases identical to TRBD2. The CDR3 length is 15 residues. The trim removed 3 bases at V and 9 bases at J, leaving 5 bases unmatched. The V gene's germline CDR1 is SGDLS and CDR2 YYNGEE. For the CDR3, the DNA is TGTGCCAGCAGCGAGGGACTAGCGGGGGGCGGCACGCAGTATTTT. Translation gives CASSEGLAGGGTQYF.

The J gene is TRBJ2-7, the V gene TRBV4-2, with 8 bases lining up with TRBD2. CDR1 and CDR2 from the germline V gene are LGHNA and YNFKEQ. V trimming: 8 bases; J trimming: 7 bases; junction bases outside the gene matches: 13. This CDR3 spans 14 amino acids. Here the CDR3 reads CASASGRASGEQYF. The CDR3 nucleotides read TGTGCCAGCGCCAGCGGTAGGGCTAGCGGGGAGCAGTACTTC.

The J gene is TRBJ1-5, the V gene TRBV5-1, with TRBD1 as a possible D gene (6 bases). Per germline, CDR1 SGHRS and CDR2 YFSETQ. The CDR3 extends over 15 amino acids. Trimming stripped 6 bases from V and 5 bases from J, with 18 bases between. The CDR3: CASKRDTATDQPQHF. The CDR3 nucleotides read TGCGCCAGCAAGCGGGACACGGCGACGGATCAGCCCCAGCATTTT.

The rearrangement uses TRBV7-9 and TRBJ2-1; D might be TRBD1 (5 bases). The V gene's germline CDR1 is SEHNR and CDR2 FQNEAQ (reference sequence). This CDR3 is 14 amino acids long. V lost 5 bases to trimming and J lost 5 bases, with 13 bases between them. In DNA form, the CDR3 reads TGTGCCAGCAGCGGGGCGGTAATTCACAATGAGCAGTTCTTC. This encodes CASSGAVIHNEQFF.

The rearrangement joins TRBV30 to TRBJ1-4; 8 nucleotides agree with TRBD1. The trim removed 3 bases at V and 8 bases at J, leaving 5 bases unmatched. The CDR3 length is 13 residues. Per germline, CDR1 GTSNPN and CDR2 SVGIG (reference sequence). The CDR3 coding sequence is TGTGCCTGGAGCAGGGGGCTTTTAGAAAAACTGTTTTTT. It specifies CAWSRGLLEKLFF.

V is TRBV18 and J is TRBJ1-1, with D possibly being TRBD1 (6 bases). This CDR3 region has 14 residues. The V gene's germline CDR1 is KGHSH and CDR2 LQKENI. V dropped 3 bases and J dropped 4 bases, with 12 bases sitting between them. CDR3 DNA sequence: TGTGCCAGCTCACCGAACCGAGGGGGCACTGAAGCTTTCTTT. Its translation: CASSPNRGGTEAFF.

The chain joins TRBV10-2 to TRBJ2-1; maybe TRBD1 (5 bases). The CDR3 loop spans 15 amino acids. Trimming pared 8 bases from V and 1 base from J, leaving 15 bases between. Germline V CDR1 and CDR2: WSHSY, SAAADI. The CDR3 protein is CASHFDRPSYNEQFF. The CDR3 bases are TGCGCCAGCCATTTCGACAGACCATCCTACAATGAGCAGTTCTTC.

The CDR3 region has the DNA TGTGCCAGCAGCTTAACTCTAGGTCAGAGGCCCCAAGAGACCCAGTACTTC. Its translation: CASSLTLGQRPQETQYF. J is TRBJ2-5 and V is TRBV7-2; the D is unclear. V gave up 2 bases and J gave up 1 base, with 17 bases separating them. The CDR3 extends over 17 amino acids. Germline loops: CDR1 SGHTA, CDR2 FQGNSA.

The table lists this clone with a count of one. The CDR3 protein is CASSLDRAVGTQYF. In DNA, the CDR3 is TGTGCCAGCAGCTTAGACAGGGCAGTGGGTACGCAGTATTTT. The chain joins TRBV7-9 to TRBJ2-3; D possibly corresponds to TRBD1 (6 bases). Trimming removed 1 base at V and 8 bases at J, with 13 bases between. This CDR3 region has 14 residues. CDR1 SEHNR and CDR2 FQNEAQ come from the germline V gene (reference sequence).

The J gene is TRBJ2-1, the V gene TRBV29-1, with 16 bases lining up with TRBD2. This CDR3 is built from 17 residues. The junction had 13 bases not matched to a gene; V was cut back by 4 bases and J by 10 bases. Germline CDR1 reads SQVTM; CDR2 reads ANQGSEA. The chain's CDR3 is CSVVGRGGTSGRVEQFF. The CDR3 DNA sequence: TGCAGCGTTGTAGGACGGGGGGGGACTAGCGGGAGGGTGGAGCAGTTCTTC.

The chain has TRBV5-6 and TRBJ2-2, with 9 nucleotides matching TRBD2. Germline V gives CDR1 SGHDT, CDR2 YYEEEE. J was trimmed by 8 bases and V by 4 bases; bases with no gene match: 9. The CDR3 covers 15 residues. CDR3 sequence (DNA): TGTGCCAGCAGCATCAGGACTAGCGCTAGGGGGGAGCTGTTTTTT. It specifies CASSIRTSARGELFF.

The chain uses TRBV6-6 and TRBJ2-3; D perhaps matches TRBD2 (5 bases). V lost 4 bases to trimming and J lost 1 base, with 15 bases between them. This CDR3 has 16 amino acids. Germline V lookup: CDR1 MNHNY, CDR2 SVGAGI (reference sequence). The DNA of the CDR3 is TGTGCCAGCAGTTCCCGGACTGGCCTCGGCACAGATACGCAGTATTTT. Residues: CASSSRTGLGTDTQYF.

The V gene is TRBV18, the J gene TRBJ2-1, with 10 bases aligning to TRBD2. The J segment lost 4 bases and the V segment lost 3 bases, leaving 0 bases of the junction unmatched. The CDR3 loop spans 14 amino acids. Germline loops: CDR1 KGHSH, CDR2 LQKENI. CDR3 sequence (DNA): TGTGCCAGCTCACCGGGACTAGCGTACAATGAGCAGTTCTTC. Its protein is CASSPGLAYNEQFF.

The chain couples TRBV5-4 to TRBJ2-7, with TRBD1 matching 7 bases. Germline values: CDR1 SGHNT, CDR2 YYREEE (reference sequence). V trimming: 5 bases; J trimming: 3 bases; junction bases outside the gene matches: 8. CDR3 length: 14 residues. The CDR3 region has the DNA TGTGCCAGCAGGTCCGGGACAGAGGACTACGAGCAGTACTTC. It codes for CASRSGTEDYEQYF.

The rearrangement joins TRBV7-8 to TRBJ1-2, with 7 bases identical to TRBD1. The CDR3 length is 14 residues. Losses at the gene ends were 8 bases for V and 2 bases for J; bases not matched to a gene: 8. The germline CDR1 and CDR2 sequences are SGHVS and FQNEAQ. The CDR3 DNA sequence: TGTGCCAGCCAGGGGGTATCGCCCAACTATGGCTACACCTTC. Translating gives CASQGVSPNYGYTF. Full variable domain (rest looked up from reference TRBV7-8 and TRBJ1-2): GAGVSQSPRYKVAKRGQDVALRCDPISGHVSLFWYQQALGQGPEFLTYFQNEAQLDKSGLPSDRFFAERPEGSVSTLKIQRTQQEDSAVYLCASQGVSPNYGYTFGSGTRLTVV.

This clone was counted between two and nine times. V is TRBV28 and J is TRBJ2-3; D unclear. Deletions cut 8 bases from V and 2 bases from J, with 17 bases between. The CDR3 is 15 residues long. Germline CDR1 and CDR2: MDHEN and SYDVKM. The CDR3 region is CASPPRGTYTDTQYF. CDR3 nucleotide sequence: TGTGCCAGCCCCCCCCGCGGAACGTACACAGATACGCAGTATTTT.

The J gene is TRBJ2-5, the V gene TRBV7-6, with 14 bases fitting TRBD2. Germline V gene sequence: CDR1 SGHVS, CDR2 FNYEAQ. The CDR3 is 16 amino acids. V was pared by 1 base and J by 6 bases, with 4 bases of the junction left unmatched. For the CDR3, the DNA is TGTGCCAGCAGCTTAGAGACTAGCGGGGGGGCCAAGACCCAGTACTTC. It translates to CASSLETSGGAKTQYF. The entire variable domain, with the rest obtained from reference TRBV7-6 and TRBJ2-5, is as follows: GAGVSQSPRYKVTKRGQDVALRCDPISGHVSLYWYRQALGQGPEFLTYFNYEAQQDKSGLPNDRFSAERPEGSISTLTIQRTEQRDSAMYRCASSLETSGGAKTQYFGPGTRLLVL.

As concerns this clone: An end of the junction does not agree with germline; a read error may underlie this. V gene TRBV7-9 combines with J gene TRBJ2-7; perhaps TRBD1 as D (6 bases). The CDR3 totals 12 residues. Germline V gene data show CDR1 as SEHNR and CDR2 as FQNEAQ (reference sequence). The CDR3, as DNA: TGTTCCAGCAGCTTACAAGACAGGGAGCAGTACTTC. Translating it yields CSSSLQDREQYF.

This clone has just a few counts. This rearrangement joins TRBV2 to TRBJ1-6; a possible D gene is TRBD1 (5 bases). V was shortened by 7 bases and J by 2 bases, with 12 bases between the two germline ends. This CDR3 spans 15 amino acids. CDR1 and CDR2 from the germline V gene are SNHLY and FYNNEI. This CDR3 is CASKAIRAYNSPLHF. DNA of the CDR3: TGTGCCAGCAAAGCGATCAGGGCCTATAATTCACCCCTCCACTTT.

The chain has TRBV29-1 and TRBJ1-2; TRBD1 aligns across 9 bases. Germline CDR1 SQVTM, CDR2 ANQGSEA. The CDR3 spans 14 residues. V dropped 3 bases and J dropped 4; count of bases not matched to a gene: 6. In DNA, the CDR3 is TGCAGCGTTGATCTGGGACAGGGCTTCTATGGCTACACCTTC. Protein sequence: CSVDLGQGFYGYTF.

This clone appeared once. V is TRBV28 and J is TRBJ2-1, with a tentative D call TRBD2 (7 bases). The V gene lost 7 bases and the J gene lost 0 bases, with 22 bases spanning the gap. This CDR3 region has 18 residues. Per the germline V gene, CDR1 is MDHEN and CDR2 is SYDVKM. CDR3 bases: TGTGCCAGCATTTTTCGGCGGGGGCCGAACCGCTCCTACAATGAGCAGTTCTTC. This translates into CASIFRRGPNRSYNEQFF.

The V call is TRBV5-6, the J call TRBJ1-2; D gene ambiguous. This CDR3 has 13 amino acids. The V end was cut by 0 bases, the J end by 7 bases, with 10 bases between. From germline, CDR1 is SGHDT and CDR2 YYEEEE. CDR3 bases: TGTGCCAGCAGCTTGGGGGTACTAGGTGGCTACACCTTC. This translates into CASSLGVLGGYTF.

This clone was seen once. V is TRBV7-6 and J is TRBJ2-7, with a tentative D call TRBD1 (5 bases). V lost 6 bases and J 6 bases, leaving 18 bases between the germline ends. The CDR3 has 14 amino acids. In germline, CDR1 is SGHVS, CDR2 FNYEAQ. As DNA, the CDR3 is TGTGCCAGCAGTCCAGACAGCAGGGTCTCCGAGCAGTACTTC. Translating it yields CASSPDSRVSEQYF.

A few counts support this clone. This rearrangement joins TRBV12-5 to TRBJ2-7, with TRBD2 identical over 8 bases. The V gene end was trimmed by 2 bases and the J gene end by 7 bases; junction bases not matched to a gene: 13. CDR1 LGHNT and CDR2 FRNRAP come from the germline V gene. The CDR3 is 16 residues long. The CDR3 nucleotides are TGTGCTAGTGGTTTGTGGTTCCGGGGGGGGCCGGAGGAGCAGTACTTC. Amino acid sequence: CASGLWFRGGPEEQYF.

The chain recombines TRBV15 with TRBJ2-1; 7 nucleotides agree with TRBD2. Germline V gene lookup returns CDR1 LNHNV and CDR2 YYDKDF (reference sequence). The CDR3 is 15 amino acids. Trimming at V came to 5 bases and at J to 2 bases, leaving 6 bases not matched to a gene. The CDR3 here is CATSGRGEAYNEQFF. As DNA, the CDR3 is TGTGCCACCAGCGGCCGGGGGGAAGCCTACAATGAGCAGTTCTTC.

The rearrangement uses TRBV29-1 and TRBJ1-1; D ambiguous. Trimming removed 5 bases at V and 0 bases at J, with 13 bases between. This CDR3 region has 14 residues. CDR1 is SQVTM, CDR2 ANQGSEA, per germline. This CDR3 reads CSVMGGEMNTEAFF. CDR3 nucleotides: TGCAGCGTTATGGGCGGGGAGATGAACACTGAAGCTTTCTTT.

The genes are TRBV4-2 and TRBJ2-5; 8 bases map to TRBD2. J was trimmed by 1 base and V by 0 bases; bases with no gene match: 1. There are 15 residues in the CDR3. CDR1 is LGHNA and CDR2 is YNFKEQ in the germline V gene. CDR3 DNA sequence: TGTGCCAGCAGCCAAGATCGGGGGGGCCAAGAGACCCAGTACTTC. Translation gives CASSQDRGGQETQYF.

This clone was seen a handful of times. The chain is built from TRBV15 and TRBJ1-2, with 12 nucleotides matching TRBD1. Germline CDR1 and CDR2: LNHNV and YYDKDF (reference sequence). The CDR3 is 15 residues long. J was trimmed by 9 bases and V by 3 bases; bases with no gene match: 8. The CDR3 is CATSRGQGAPGSYTF. The DNA of the CDR3 is TGTGCCACCAGCAGGGGACAGGGGGCCCCTGGTAGCTACACCTTC. The full variable domain, completed using reference TRBV15 and TRBJ1-2, is DAMVIQNPRYQVTQFGKPVTLSCSQTLNHNVMYWYQQKSSQAPKLLFHYYDKDFNNEADTPDNFQSRRPNTSFCFLDIRSPGLGDTAMYLCATSRGQGAPGSYTFGSGTRLTVV.

V is TRBV19 and J is TRBJ2-7, with D possibly TRBD1 on 5 matching bases. Trimming left V 3 bases short and J 1 base short, with 7 bases between. Per germline, CDR1 LNHDA and CDR2 SQIVND (reference sequence). The CDR3 spans 13 residues. The CDR3 reads CASSIRVSYEQYF. The CDR3, as DNA: TGTGCCAGTAGTATCAGGGTTTCCTACGAGCAGTACTTC.

This clone was counted only a few times. V and J are TRBV6-5 and TRBJ1-1; D gene unclear. This CDR3 is 14 amino acids long. CDR1 and CDR2 from the germline V gene are MNHEY and SVGAGI. V lost 2 bases and J lost 1, with 8 bases in between. DNA for the CDR3: TGTGCCAGCAGTTACATTTCCCAGAACACTGAAGCTTTCTTT. Translated: CASSYISQNTEAFF.

The chain recombines TRBV5-6 with TRBJ1-6; a weak D match, TRBD1 (6 bases). The CDR3 covers 14 residues. The germline V gene encodes CDR1 SGHDT and CDR2 YYEEEE. With 2 bases removed from V and 9 bases from J, the gap between germline ends came to 12 bases. The CDR3, as DNA: TGTGCCAGCAGCTTCGTGGGGGCGATTTCACCCCTCCACTTT. This translates into CASSFVGAISPLHF.